This T cell receptor (beta chain) derives from a study of blood T cell repertoires in COVID-19. Overall study context: Researchers got acute and convalescent COVID-19 samples from the United States, Italy and Spain.

The germline gives CDR1 MDHEN, CDR2 SYDVKM. The ends were cut back, 7 bases at V and 0 bases at J, with 10 bases in the middle. The CDR3 length is 14 residues. Per the original methods: How many nucleated cells were present was estimated from reference gene primer amplification. Profiling relied on immunoSEQ multiplex PCR, and the TCRdb table lists in-frame clones only, not all of them. From that table come the V and J calls and clone size; the DNA was used to work out D and trimming. This table has some 380,000 clones, around 91% appearing once. The origin of this receptor is a man in his late teens or twenties with active or convalescent COVID-19. The chain joins TRBV28 to TRBJ1-3, with TRBD1 as a possible D gene (6 bases). Sequenced sample: peripheral blood. CDR3 sequence reads: CASTGQFSGNTIYF. CDR3 coding DNA: TGTGCCAGCACCGGACAGTTCTCTGGAAACACCATATATTTT.